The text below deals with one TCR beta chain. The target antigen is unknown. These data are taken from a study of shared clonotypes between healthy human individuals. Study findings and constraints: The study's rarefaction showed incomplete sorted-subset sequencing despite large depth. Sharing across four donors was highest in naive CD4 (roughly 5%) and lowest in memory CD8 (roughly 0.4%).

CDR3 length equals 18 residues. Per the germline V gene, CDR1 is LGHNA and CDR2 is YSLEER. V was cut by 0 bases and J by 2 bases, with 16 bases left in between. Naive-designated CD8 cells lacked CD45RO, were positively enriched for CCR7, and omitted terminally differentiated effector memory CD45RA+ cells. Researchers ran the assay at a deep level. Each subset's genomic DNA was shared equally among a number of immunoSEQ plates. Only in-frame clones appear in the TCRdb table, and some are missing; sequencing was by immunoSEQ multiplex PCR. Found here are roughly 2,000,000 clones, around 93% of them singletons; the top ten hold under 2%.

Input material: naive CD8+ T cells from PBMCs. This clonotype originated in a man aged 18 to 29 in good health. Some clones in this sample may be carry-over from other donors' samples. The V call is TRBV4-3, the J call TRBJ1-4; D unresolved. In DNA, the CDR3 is TGCGCCAGCAGCCAAGATCACAGCTTAGGGCGCACTAATGAAAAACTGTTTTTT. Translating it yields CASSQDHSLGRTNEKLFF.